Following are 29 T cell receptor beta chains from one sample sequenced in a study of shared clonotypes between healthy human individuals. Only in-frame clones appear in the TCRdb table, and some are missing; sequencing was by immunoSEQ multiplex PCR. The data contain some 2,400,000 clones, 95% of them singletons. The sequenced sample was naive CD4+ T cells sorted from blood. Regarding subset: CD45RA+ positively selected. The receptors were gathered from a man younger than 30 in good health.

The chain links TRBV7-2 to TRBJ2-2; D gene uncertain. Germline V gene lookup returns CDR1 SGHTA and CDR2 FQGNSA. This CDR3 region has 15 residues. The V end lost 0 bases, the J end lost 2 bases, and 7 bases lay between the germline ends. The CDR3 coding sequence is TGTGCCAGCAGCTTAGCCAGCACAAACACCGGGGAGCTGTTTTTT. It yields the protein CASSLASTNTGELFF.

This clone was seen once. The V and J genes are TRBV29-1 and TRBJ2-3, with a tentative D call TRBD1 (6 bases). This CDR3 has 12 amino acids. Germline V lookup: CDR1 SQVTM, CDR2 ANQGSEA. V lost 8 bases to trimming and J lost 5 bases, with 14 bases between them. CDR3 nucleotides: TGCAGCTACCGCGGACAGCTAGATACGCAGTATTTT. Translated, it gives CSYRGQLDTQYF.

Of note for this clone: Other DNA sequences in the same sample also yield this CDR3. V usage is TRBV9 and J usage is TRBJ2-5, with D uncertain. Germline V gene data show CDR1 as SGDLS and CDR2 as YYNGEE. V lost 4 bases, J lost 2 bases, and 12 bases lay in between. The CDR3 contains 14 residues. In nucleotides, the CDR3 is TGTGCCAGCAGCCCCAATAGGGCTCAAGAGACCCAGTACTTC. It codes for CASSPNRAQETQYF.

The CDR3 DNA follows: TGCGCCAGCAGTCTCCCAGGGAAGGATGGCTACACCTTC. It translates to CASSLPGKDGYTF. The chain employs TRBV23-1 and TRBJ1-2; TRBD1 might be the D (5 bases). TRBV23-1 is an open reading frame whose function is uncertain. There are 13 residues in the CDR3. Trimming took 4 bases from V and 6 from J, leaving 12 bases between them.

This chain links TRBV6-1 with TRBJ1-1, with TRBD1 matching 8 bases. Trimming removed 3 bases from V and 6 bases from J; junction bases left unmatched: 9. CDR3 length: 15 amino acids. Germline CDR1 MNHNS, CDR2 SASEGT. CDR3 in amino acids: CASSDGQGVRSEAFF. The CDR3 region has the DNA TGTGCCAGCAGTGATGGACAGGGAGTTAGGTCTGAAGCTTTCTTT.

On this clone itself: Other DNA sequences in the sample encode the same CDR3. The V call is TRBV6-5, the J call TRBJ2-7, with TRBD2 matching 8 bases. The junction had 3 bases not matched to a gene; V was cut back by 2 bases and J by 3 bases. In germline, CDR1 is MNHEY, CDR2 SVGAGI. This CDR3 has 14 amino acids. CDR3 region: CASSYRGLGYEQYF. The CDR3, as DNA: TGTGCCAGCAGTTACCGGGGACTAGGCTACGAGCAGTACTTC.

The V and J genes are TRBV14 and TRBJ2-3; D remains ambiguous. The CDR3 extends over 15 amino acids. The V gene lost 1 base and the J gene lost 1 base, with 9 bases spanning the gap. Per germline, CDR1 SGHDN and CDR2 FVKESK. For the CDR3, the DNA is TGTGCCAGCAGCCAAGGACTCCTCGGCACAGATACGCAGTATTTT. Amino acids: CASSQGLLGTDTQYF.

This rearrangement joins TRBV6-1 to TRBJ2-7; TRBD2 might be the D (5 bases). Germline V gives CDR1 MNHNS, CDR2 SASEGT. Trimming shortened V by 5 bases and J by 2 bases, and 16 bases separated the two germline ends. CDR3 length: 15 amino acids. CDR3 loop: CASSREGLATYEQYF. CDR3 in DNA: TGTGCCAGCAGTAGGGAAGGACTCGCAACCTACGAGCAGTACTTC.

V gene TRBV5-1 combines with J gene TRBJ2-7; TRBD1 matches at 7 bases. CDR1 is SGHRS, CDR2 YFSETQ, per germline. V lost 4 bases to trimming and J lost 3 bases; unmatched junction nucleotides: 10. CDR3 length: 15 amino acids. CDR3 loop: CASSTTGPAGYEQYF. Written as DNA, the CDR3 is TGCGCCAGCAGCACGACAGGGCCCGCAGGCTACGAGCAGTACTTC.

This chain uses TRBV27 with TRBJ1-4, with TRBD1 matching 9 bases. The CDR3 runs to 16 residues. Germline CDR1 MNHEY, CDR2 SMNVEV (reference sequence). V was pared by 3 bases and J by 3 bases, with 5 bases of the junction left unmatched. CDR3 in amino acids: CASSFLRTGANEKLFF. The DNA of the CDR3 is TGTGCCAGCAGTTTCCTCCGGACAGGGGCTAATGAAAAACTGTTTTTT.

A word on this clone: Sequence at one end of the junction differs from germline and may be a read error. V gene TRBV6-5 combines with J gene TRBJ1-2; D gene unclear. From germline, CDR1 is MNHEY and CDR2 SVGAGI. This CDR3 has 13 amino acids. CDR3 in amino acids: CASSYSSSPHAAF. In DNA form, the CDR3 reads TGTGCCAGCAGTTACTCGAGCAGTCCCCATGCGGCGTTC.

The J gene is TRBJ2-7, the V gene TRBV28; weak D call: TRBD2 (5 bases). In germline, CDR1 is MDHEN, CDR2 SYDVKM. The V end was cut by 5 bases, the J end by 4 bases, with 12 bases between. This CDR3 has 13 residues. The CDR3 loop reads CASSPPDSYEQYF. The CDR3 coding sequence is TGTGCCAGCAGTCCCCCGGACTCGTACGAGCAGTACTTC.

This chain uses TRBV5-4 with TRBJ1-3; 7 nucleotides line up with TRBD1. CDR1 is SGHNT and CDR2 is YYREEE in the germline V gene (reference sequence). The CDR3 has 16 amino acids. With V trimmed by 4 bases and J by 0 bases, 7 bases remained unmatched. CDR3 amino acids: CASSPGQASSGNTIYF. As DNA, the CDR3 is TGTGCCAGCAGCCCTGGACAGGCTAGCTCTGGAAACACCATATATTTT. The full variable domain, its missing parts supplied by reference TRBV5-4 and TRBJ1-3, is ETGVTQSPTHLIKTRGQQVTLRCSSQSGHNTVSWYQQALGQGPQFIFQYYREEENGRGNFPPRFSGLQFPNYSSELNVNALELDDSALYLCASSPGQASSGNTIYFGEGSWLTVV.

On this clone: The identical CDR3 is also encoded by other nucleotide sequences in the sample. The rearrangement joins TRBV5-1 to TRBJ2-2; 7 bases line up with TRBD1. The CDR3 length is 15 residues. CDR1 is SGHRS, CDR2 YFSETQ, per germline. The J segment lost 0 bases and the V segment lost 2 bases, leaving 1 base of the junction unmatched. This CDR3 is CASSLGTANTGELFF. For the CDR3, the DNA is TGCGCCAGCAGCTTAGGGACAGCGAACACCGGGGAGCTGTTTTTT. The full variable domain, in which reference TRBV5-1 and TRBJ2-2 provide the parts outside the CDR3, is KAGVTQTPRYLIKTRGQQVTLSCSPISGHRSVSWYQQTPGQGLQFLFEYFSETQRNKGNFPGRFSGRQFSNSRSEMNVSTLELGDSALYLCASSLGTANTGELFFGEGSRLTVL.

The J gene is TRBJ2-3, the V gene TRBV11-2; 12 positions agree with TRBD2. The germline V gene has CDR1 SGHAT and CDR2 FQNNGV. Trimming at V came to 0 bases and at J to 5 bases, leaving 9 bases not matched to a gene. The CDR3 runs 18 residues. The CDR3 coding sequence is TGTGCCAGCAGCTTAGAAGGCCCCACTAGCGGGGGGCAAGATACGCAGTATTTT. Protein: CASSLEGPTSGGQDTQYF.

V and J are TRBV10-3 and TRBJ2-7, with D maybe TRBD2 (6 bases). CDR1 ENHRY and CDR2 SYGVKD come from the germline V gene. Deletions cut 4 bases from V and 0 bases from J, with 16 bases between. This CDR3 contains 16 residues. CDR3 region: CAISGDSRGGSYEQYF. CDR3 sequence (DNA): TGTGCCATCAGTGGGGACTCTCGGGGAGGCTCCTACGAGCAGTACTTC.

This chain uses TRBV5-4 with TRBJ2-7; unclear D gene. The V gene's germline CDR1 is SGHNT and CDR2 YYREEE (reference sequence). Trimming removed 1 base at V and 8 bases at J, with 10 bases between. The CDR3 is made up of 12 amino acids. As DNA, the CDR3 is TGTGCCAGCAGCTTGAGTGAGACTCAGCAGTACTTC. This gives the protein CASSLSETQQYF.

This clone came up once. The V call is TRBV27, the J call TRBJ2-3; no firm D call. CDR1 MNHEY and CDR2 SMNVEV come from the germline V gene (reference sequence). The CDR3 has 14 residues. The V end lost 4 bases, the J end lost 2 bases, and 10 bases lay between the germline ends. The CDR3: CASSSLLPTDTQYF. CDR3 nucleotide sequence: TGTGCCAGCAGTTCCCTACTACCCACAGATACGCAGTATTTT.

CDR3 protein: CARSFVSRTSEPYEQYF. CDR3 in DNA: TGTGCCAGAAGCTTTGTATCCCGGACTAGCGAGCCCTACGAGCAGTACTTC. V usage is TRBV5-3 and J usage is TRBJ2-7, with 9 bases that match TRBD2. TRBV5-3 is assigned to the ORF class and has an uncertain function. The trim removed 2 bases at V and 2 bases at J, leaving 11 bases unmatched. The CDR3 is 17 amino acids.

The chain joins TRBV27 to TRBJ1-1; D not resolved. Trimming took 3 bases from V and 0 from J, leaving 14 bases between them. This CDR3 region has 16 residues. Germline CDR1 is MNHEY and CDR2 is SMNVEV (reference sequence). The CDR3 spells CASSFRAGTLNTEAFF. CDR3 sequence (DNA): TGTGCCAGCAGTTTCCGTGCGGGAACCTTGAACACTGAAGCTTTCTTT.

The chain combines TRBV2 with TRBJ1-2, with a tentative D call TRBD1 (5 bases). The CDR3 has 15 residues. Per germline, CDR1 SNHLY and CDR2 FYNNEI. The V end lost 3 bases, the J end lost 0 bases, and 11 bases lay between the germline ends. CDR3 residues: CASSDEGIANYGYTF. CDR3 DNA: TGTGCCAGCAGTGACGAGGGGATAGCTAACTATGGCTACACCTTC.

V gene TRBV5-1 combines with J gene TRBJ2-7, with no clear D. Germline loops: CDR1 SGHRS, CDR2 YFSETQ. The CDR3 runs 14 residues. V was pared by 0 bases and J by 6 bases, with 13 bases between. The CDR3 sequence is CASSLGAHTGEQYF. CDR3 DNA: TGCGCCAGCAGCTTGGGGGCGCACACGGGCGAGCAGTACTTC.

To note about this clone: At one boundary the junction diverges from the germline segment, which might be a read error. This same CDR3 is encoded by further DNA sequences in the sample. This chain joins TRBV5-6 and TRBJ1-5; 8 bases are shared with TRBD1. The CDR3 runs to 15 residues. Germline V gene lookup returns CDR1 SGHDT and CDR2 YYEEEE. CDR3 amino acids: CASSLGGQGDQPQHF. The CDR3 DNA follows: TGTGCCAGCAGCTTGGGAGGACAGGGCGATCAGCCCCAGCACTTT.

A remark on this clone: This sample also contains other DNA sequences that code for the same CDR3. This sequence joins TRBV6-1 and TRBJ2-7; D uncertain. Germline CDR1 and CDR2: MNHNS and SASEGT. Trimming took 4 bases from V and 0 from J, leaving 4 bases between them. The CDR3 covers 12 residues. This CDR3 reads CASSGSSYEQYF. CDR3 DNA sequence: TGTGCCAGCAGTGGGTCCTCCTACGAGCAGTACTTC.

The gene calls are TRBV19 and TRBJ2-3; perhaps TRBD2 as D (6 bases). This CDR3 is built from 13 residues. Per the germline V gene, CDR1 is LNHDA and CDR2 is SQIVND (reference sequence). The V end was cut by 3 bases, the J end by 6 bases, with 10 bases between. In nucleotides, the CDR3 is TGTGCCAGTAGTATTGGGGGAGGCGATACGCAGTATTTT. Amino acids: CASSIGGGDTQYF.

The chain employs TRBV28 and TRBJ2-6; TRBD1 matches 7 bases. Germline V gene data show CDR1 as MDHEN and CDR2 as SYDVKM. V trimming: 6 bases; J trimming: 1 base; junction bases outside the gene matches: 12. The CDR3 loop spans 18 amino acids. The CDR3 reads CASSSTGTAPSGANVLTF. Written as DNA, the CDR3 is TGTGCCAGCAGCTCCACCGGGACAGCTCCTTCTGGGGCCAACGTCCTGACTTTC. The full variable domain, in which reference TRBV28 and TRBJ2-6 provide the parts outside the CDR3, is DVKVTQSSRYLVKRTGEKVFLECVQDMDHENMFWYRQDPGLGLRLIYFSYDVKMKEKGDIPEGYSVSREKKERFSLILESASTNQTSMYLCASSSTGTAPSGANVLTFGAGSRLTVL.

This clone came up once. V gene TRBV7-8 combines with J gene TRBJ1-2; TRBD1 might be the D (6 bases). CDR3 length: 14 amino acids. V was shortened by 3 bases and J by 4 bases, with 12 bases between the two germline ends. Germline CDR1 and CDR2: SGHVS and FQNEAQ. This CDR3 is CASSFPDRTYGYTF. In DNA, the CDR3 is TGTGCCAGCAGCTTCCCGGACAGAACCTATGGCTACACCTTC.

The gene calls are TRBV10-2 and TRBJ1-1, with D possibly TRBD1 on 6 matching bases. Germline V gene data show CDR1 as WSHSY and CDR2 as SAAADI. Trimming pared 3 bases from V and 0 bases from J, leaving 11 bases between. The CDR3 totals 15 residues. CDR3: CASSDRGGMNTEAFF. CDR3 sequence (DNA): TGCGCCAGCAGTGACAGGGGAGGGATGAACACTGAAGCTTTCTTT.

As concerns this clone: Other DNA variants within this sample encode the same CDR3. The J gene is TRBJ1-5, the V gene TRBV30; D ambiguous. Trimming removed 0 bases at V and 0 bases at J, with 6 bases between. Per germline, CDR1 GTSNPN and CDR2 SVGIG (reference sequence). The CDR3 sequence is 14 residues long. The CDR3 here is CAWSVLGSNQPQHF. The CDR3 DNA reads TGTGCCTGGAGTGTATTGGGTAGCAATCAGCCCCAGCATTTT.